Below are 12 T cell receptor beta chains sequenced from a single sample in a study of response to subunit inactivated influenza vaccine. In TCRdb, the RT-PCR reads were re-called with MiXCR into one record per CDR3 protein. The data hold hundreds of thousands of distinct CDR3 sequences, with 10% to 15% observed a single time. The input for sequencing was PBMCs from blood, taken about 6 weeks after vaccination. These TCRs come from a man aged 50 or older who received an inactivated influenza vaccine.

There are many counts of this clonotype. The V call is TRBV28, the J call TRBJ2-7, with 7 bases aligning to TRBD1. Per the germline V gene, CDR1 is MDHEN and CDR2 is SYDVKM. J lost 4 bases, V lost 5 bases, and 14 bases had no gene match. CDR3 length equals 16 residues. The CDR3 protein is CASSALRYRGSYEQYF. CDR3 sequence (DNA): TGTGCCAGCAGTGCTCTACGATACAGGGGATCATACGAGCAGTACTTC.

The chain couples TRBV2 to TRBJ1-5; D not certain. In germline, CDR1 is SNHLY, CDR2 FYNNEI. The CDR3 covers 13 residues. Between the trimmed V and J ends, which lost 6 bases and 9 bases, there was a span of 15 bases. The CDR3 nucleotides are TGTGCCAGCAGGGATTACGGGGATCGGCCCCAGCATTTT. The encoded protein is CASRDYGDRPQHF.

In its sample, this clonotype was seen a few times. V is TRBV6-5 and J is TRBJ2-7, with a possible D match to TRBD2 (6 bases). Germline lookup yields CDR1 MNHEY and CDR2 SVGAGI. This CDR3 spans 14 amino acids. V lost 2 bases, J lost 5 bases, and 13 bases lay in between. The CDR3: CASSYEFGTHEQYF. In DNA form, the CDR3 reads TGTGCCAGCAGTTACGAGTTTGGGACTCACGAGCAGTACTTC.

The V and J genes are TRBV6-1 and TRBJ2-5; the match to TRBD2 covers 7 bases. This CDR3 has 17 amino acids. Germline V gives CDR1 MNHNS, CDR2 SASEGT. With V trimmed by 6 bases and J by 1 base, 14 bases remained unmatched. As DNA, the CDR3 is TGTGCCAGCAGACCCACCCGCGGGAGAGGGAGCCAAGAGACCCAGTACTTC. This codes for CASRPTRGRGSQETQYF.

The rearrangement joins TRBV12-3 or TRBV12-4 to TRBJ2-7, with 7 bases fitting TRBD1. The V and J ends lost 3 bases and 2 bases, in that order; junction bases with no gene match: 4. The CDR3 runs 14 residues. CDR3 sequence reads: CASSLGQPPYEQYF. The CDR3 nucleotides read TGTGCCAGCAGTTTGGGACAGCCTCCCTACGAGCAGTACTTC.

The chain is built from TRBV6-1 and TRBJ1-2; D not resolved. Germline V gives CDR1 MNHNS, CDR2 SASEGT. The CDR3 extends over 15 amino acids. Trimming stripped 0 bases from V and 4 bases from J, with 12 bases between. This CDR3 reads CASSEALPGGYGYTF. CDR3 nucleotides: TGTGCCAGCAGTGAAGCCCTCCCAGGAGGCTATGGCTACACCTTC.

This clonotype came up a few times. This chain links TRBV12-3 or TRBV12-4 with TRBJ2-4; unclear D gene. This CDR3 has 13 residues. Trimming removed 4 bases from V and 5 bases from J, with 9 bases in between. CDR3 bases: TGTGCCAGCAGTTATCATGGGCAAAACATTCAGTACTTC. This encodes CASSYHGQNIQYF.

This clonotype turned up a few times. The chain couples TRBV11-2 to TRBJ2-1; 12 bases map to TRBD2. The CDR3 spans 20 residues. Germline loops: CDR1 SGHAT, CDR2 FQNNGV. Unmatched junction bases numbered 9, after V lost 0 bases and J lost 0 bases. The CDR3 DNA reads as TGTGCCAGCAGCTTAGATGTGAGACTAGCGGGGGAGAGCTCCTACAATGAGCAGTTCTTC. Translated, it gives CASSLDVRLAGESSYNEQFF.

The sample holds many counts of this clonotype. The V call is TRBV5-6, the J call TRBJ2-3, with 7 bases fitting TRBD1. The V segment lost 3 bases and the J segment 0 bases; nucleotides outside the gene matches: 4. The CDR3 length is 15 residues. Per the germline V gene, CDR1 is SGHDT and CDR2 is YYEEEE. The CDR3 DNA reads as TGTGCCAGCAGCTCTGGACAGGCTAGCACAGATACGCAGTATTTT. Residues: CASSSGQASTDTQYF.

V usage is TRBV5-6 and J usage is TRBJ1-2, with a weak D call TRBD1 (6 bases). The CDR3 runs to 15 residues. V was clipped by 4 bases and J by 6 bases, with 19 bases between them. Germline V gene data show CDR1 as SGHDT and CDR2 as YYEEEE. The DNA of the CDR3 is TGTGCCAGCAGCGTCCGGGGTGGAGGGGGAGATGGCTACACCTTC. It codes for CASSVRGGGGDGYTF.

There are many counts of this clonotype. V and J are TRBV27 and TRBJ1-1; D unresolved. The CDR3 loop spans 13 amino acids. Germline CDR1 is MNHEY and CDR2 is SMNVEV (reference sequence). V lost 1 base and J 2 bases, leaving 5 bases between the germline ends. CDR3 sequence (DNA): TGTGCCAGCAGTTTATACGGAAACACTGAAGCTTTCTTT. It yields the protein CASSLYGNTEAFF.

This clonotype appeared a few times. In DNA form, the CDR3 reads TGTGCCAGCAGGCACCGGGACGGCAAAAACATTCAGTACTTC. Translation gives CASRHRDGKNIQYF. This chain links TRBV6-1 with TRBJ2-4, with D perhaps assigned TRBD1 or TRBD2 (5 bases each). This CDR3 is built from 14 residues. CDR1 and CDR2 from the germline V gene are MNHNS and SASEGT. Trimming removed 6 bases at V and 3 bases at J, with 12 bases between.